The entry that follows covers one T cell receptor (beta chain) sequence. Clones were sequenced by immunoSEQ multiplex PCR, and TCRdb holds only the in-frame ones, with some missing. The table lists more than 75,000 clones, just under 90% of them singletons. The data were taken from a study of control samples from healthy donors and cancer patients. Germline V gene sequence: CDR1 SGHDN, CDR2 FVKESK. Trimming removed 6 bases from V and 5 bases from J, with 16 bases in between. This CDR3 contains 14 residues. Sequenced input: blood. V gene TRBV14 combines with J gene TRBJ1-2; D not resolved. This receptor was taken from a man between 45 and 60 years old in good health. The CDR3 DNA follows: TGTGCCAGCAGACCCCTGGACGGCCTATATGGCTACACCTTC. Encoded protein: CASRPLDGLYGYTF.